The 5 T cell receptor beta chains below all came from one sample that was sequenced in a study of T cells in Graves' hyperthyroidism and ophthalmopathy. From RNA transcripts, TCR beta CDR3 regions were amplified. Initially, a first-round RT-PCR of the TCR CDR3 employed the HTBI primer set. MiXCR, applied by TCRdb to the multiplex PCR reads, yields one record per CDR3 protein. The data show 300,000 to 450,000 distinct CDR3 sequences, less than 20% seen once. The sample comprised blood. Receptor source: a woman under 30 with Graves' hyperthyroidism that later progressed to Graves' ophthalmopathy.

The chain couples TRBV29-1 to TRBJ2-1; no clear D. V dropped 5 bases and J dropped 6 bases, with 20 bases sitting between them. CDR1 and CDR2 (germline): SQVTM, ANQGSEA. The CDR3 covers 15 residues. CDR3 nucleotide sequence: TGCAGCGTTCCGGGCCTACGGGTAGGCGGCAATGAGCAGTTCTTC. Protein product: CSVPGLRVGGNEQFF.

This clonotype was seen at least ten times. The chain couples TRBV5-1 to TRBJ2-1; no definite D call. V was trimmed by 3 bases and J by 5 bases, leaving 15 bases between them. Germline lookup yields CDR1 SGHRS and CDR2 YFSETQ. This CDR3 comprises 15 residues. The CDR3 loop is CASSSRAPSNNEQFF. As DNA, the CDR3 is TGCGCCAGCAGCTCACGGGCCCCAAGTAACAATGAGCAGTTCTTC.

The chain combines TRBV7-9 with TRBJ2-2; D might be TRBD2 (5 bases). CDR1 is SEHNR and CDR2 is FQNEAQ in the germline V gene (reference sequence). Trimming left V 5 bases short and J 1 base short, with 20 bases between. There are 18 residues in the CDR3. CDR3 amino acids: CASSVTTANGVNTGELFF. The DNA for the CDR3 is TGTGCCAGCAGCGTTACCACAGCTAACGGGGTGAACACCGGGGAGCTGTTTTTT.

This clonotype occurred many times. The chain carries TRBV27 and TRBJ1-1; TRBD1 might be the D (6 bases). The CDR3 length is 15 residues. V was shortened by 5 bases and J by 0 bases, with 13 bases between the two germline ends. The germline CDR1 and CDR2 sequences are MNHEY and SMNVEV (reference sequence). In DNA, the CDR3 is TGTGCCAGCAGTGCCCGCGGACAGCTGAACACTGAAGCTTTCTTT. Translation: CASSARGQLNTEAFF.

This clonotype came up many times. V gene TRBV20-1 combines with J gene TRBJ2-7; TRBD2 agrees at 10 bases. Trimming cost V 4 bases and J 2 bases; bases outside gene matches: 5. The CDR3 loop spans 14 amino acids. Germline assignment: CDR1 DFQATT and CDR2 SNEGSKA (reference sequence). The CDR3, as DNA: TGCAGTGCTACTAGCGGGAGAGCCCCCTACGAGCAGTACTTC. As protein: CSATSGRAPYEQYF.